A selection of T cell receptor beta chains follows, all from one sample in a study of blood T cells in healthy people across ages. TCRdb redid the calling of the 5' RACE reads with MiXCR, one entry per CDR3 protein. The table includes some 1.5 million distinct CDR3 sequences, 35% to 45% detected once. Sequencing used blood. These receptors originate from a woman between 18 and 29 years old in good health. CDR3s leave out the opening cysteine and the closing phenylalanine or tryptophan. Some rows mark clone size as missing; the rest say once, few, many or name a class of expanded clone.

j_call v_call clone_size cdr3_aa
TRBJ1-2 TRBV6-6 . ASRTGSSDYGYT
TRBJ2-1 TRBV11-2 . ASSLGGLPFEQF
TRBJ2-5 TRBV7-8 . ASSFQAIKPQETQY
TRBJ1-2 TRBV11-2 few ASSPFGQGNYGYT
TRBJ1-5 TRBV6-5 few ASSYSNRRNQPQH
TRBJ2-5 TRBV3-1 . ASSQDGRGNEQY
TRBJ2-3 TRBV4-3 . ASSLTSGRSTDTQY
TRBJ2-7 TRBV12-3/TRBV12-4 . ASSQGIMGEQY
TRBJ1-2 TRBV27 few ASSFRSNYAYT
TRBJ2-4 TRBV10-3 many AISESRDRKNIQY
TRBJ1-2 TRBV6-6 . ASSTGVKGYT
TRBJ2-5 TRBV21-1 . ASSHKEWPIQETQY
TRBJ2-7 TRBV5-5 once ASSSYPAGRNEQY
TRBJ2-5 TRBV12-3/TRBV12-4 . ASSSGRTTPAQETQY
TRBJ2-1 TRBV20-1 . SASPALSSYNEQF
TRBJ2-5 TRBV13 . ASSFRTSGSLSETQY
TRBJ2-7 TRBV11-2 . ASSFVRGLYEQY
TRBJ2-4 TRBV12-3/TRBV12-4 . ASSVGWPNIQY
TRBJ2-5 TRBV5-1 few ASSLWRKETQY
TRBJ1-3 TRBV28 . ASSHRGRDTIY
TRBJ2-1 TRBV10-3 many AISDGLYNEQF
TRBJ1-3 TRBV29-1 . SVAELIGGNTIY
TRBJ2-1 TRBV7-9 . ASSSPTSGSDSSYNEQF
TRBJ1-4 TRBV20-1 . SARDGQGSEKLF
TRBJ1-2 TRBV25-1 . ASLGTVKTNYGYT
TRBJ1-1 TRBV5-1 . ASSGFGTTNTEAF
TRBJ2-3 TRBV29-1 . SVGLAGSGTDTQY
TRBJ1-2 TRBV9 . ASSGGPDSKDGYT
TRBJ2-1 TRBV4-3 . ASRGADYNEQF
TRBJ1-5 TRBV21-1 . ASNGQGEQPQH
TRBJ2-5 TRBV7-9 . ASSFGTGGQETQY
. TRBV29-1 . SVVTRFAYEQY
TRBJ2-1 TRBV7-2 . ASTGDRGYNEQF